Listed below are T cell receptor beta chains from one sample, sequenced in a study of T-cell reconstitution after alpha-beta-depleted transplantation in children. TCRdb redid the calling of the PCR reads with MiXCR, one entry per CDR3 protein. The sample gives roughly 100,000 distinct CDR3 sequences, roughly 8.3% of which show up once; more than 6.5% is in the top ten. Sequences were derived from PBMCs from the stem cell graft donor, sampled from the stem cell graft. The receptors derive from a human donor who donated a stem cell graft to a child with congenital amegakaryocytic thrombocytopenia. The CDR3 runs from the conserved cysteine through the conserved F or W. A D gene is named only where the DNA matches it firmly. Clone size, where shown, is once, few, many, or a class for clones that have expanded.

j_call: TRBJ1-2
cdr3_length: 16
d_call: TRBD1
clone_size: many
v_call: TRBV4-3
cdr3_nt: TGCGCCAGCAGCCTTGGACAGGGGGCAAGGTACTATGGCTACACCTTC
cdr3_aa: CASSLGQGARYYGYTF

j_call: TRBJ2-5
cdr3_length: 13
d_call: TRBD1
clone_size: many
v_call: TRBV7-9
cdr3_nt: TGTGCCAGCAGCTTAATGACAGGGGAAACCCAGTACTTC
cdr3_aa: CASSLMTGETQYF

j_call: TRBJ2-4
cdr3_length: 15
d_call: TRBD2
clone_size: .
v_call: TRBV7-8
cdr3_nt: TGTGCCAGCAGCCATGTTGGGGCGGGAGTGAACATTCAGTACTTC
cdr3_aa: CASSHVGAGVNIQYF

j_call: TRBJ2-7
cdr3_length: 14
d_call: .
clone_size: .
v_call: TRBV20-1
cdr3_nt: TGCAGTGCTAAAGGACGGGTAAGGGGGTCGGAGCAGTACTTC
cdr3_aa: CSAKGRVRGSEQYF

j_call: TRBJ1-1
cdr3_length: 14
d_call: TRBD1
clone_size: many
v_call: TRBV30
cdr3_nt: TGTGCCTGGAGTGACGGGACAGGGGGCACTGAAGCTTTCTTT
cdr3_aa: CAWSDGTGGTEAFF

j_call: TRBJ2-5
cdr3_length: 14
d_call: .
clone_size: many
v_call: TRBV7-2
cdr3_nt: TGTGCCAGCACCAATAGGGGGGCCGGGGAGACCCAGTACTTC
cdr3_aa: CASTNRGAGETQYF

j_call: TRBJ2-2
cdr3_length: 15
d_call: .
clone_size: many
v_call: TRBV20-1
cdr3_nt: TGCAGTGCTAGAGATGGGGGAGGCGGCAACGGGGAGCTGTTTTTT
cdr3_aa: CSARDGGGGNGELFF

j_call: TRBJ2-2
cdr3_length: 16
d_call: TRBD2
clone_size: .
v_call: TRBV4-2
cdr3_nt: TGTGCCAGCAGCAATTCGGGGGGGCATTACACCGGGGAGCTGTTTTTT
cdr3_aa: CASSNSGGHYTGELFF

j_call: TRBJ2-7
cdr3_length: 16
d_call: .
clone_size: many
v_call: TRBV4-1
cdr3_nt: TGCGCCAGCAGCCAAGATACGGGAGCCCCCTGGGGGGAGCAGTACTTC
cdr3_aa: CASSQDTGAPWGEQYF

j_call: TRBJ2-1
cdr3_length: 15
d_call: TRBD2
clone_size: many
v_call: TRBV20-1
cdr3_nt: TGCAGTGCTAGAGTAGCTAGCGGGAGGAAAAATGAGCAGTTCTTC
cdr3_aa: CSARVASGRKNEQFF

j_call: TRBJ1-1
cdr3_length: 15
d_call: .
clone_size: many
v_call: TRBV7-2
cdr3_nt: TGTGCCAGCAGCTTAGCGACCGGGACCAACACTGAAGCTTTCTTT
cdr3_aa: CASSLATGTNTEAFF

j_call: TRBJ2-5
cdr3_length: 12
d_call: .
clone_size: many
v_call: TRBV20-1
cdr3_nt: TGCAGTGCTGAAAGGGACCAAGAGACCCAGTACTTC
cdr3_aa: CSAERDQETQYF

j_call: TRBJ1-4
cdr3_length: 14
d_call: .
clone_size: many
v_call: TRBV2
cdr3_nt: TGTGCCAGCCGGGACTCCGGGTCTGGTGAAAAACTGTTTTTT
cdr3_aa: CASRDSGSGEKLFF

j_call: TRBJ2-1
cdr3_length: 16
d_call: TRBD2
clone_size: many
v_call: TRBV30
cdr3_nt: TGTGCCTGGAGTGACAGCGGGAGTAGGAGGATGTATGAGCAGTTCTTC
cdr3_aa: CAWSDSGSRRMYEQFF

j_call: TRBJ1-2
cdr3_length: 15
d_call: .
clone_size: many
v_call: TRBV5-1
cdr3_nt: TGCGCCAGCAGCTTGGGTAACCGATCAAACTATGGCTACACCTTC
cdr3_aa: CASSLGNRSNYGYTF

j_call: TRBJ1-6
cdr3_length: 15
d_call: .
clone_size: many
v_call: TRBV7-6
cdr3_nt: TGTGCCAGCAGCTTAGACTCGGGGGGTAATTCACCCCTCCACTTT
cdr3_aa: CASSLDSGGNSPLHF

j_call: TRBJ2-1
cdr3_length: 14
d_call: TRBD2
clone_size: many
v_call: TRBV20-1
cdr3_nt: TGCAGTCTCAAGACTAGCGGGAGCCTCAATGAGCAGTTCTTC
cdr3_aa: CSLKTSGSLNEQFF